This TCR beta chain originates from a study of cytomegalovirus exposure and HLA in healthy donors. The study's findings and limits: Cytomegalovirus association was assigned to about 150 TCR beta chains. A cluster of highly shared sequence variants was likely a sequencing artifact.

This clone was counted a few times. Its antigen remains unknown. PCR involved 60 Vbeta and 13 Jbeta primers. Libraries were prepared by immunoSEQ multiplex PCR; TCRdb keeps only in-frame clonotypes and omits some of them. The sample yields approximately 100,000 clones, more than 70% seen once. Germline V lookup: CDR1 SNHLY, CDR2 FYNNEI. Trimming removed 4 bases at V and 2 bases at J, with 8 bases between. There are 13 residues in the CDR3. Sequencing was performed on PBMCs. The chain uses TRBV2 and TRBJ1-1; D not resolved. This sequence was found in a man aged 35-49 years in good health and CMV-seronegative. This CDR3 reads CASSVVVNTEAFF. The CDR3, as DNA: TGTGCCAGCAGTGTCGTAGTTAACACTGAAGCTTTCTTT.